These 23 T cell receptor beta chains were sequenced from one sample in a study of blood T cells in healthy people across ages (dated by TCRdb to about 2015). Receptor amplification or capture employed 5' RACE. The second PCR ran for roughly 7 to 11 cycles and used a J-beta primer mix along with a sample-barcoded 5' primer. Through fastp at Q25 and MiXCR, TCRdb rebuilt clones from the public reads, retaining in-frame beta chains. Identical CDR3 proteins give one entry, which carries the most common genes and DNA. In all, the sample holds 1,800,000 or so distinct CDR3 sequences, and about two fifths of those were seen once. 23% of the sample is held by the ten biggest clonotypes. Sequenced: blood. The receptors originated from a human donor in good health.

The V call is TRBV30, the J call TRBJ1-4, with unresolved D. From germline, CDR1 is GTSNPN and CDR2 SVGIG (reference sequence). CDR3 size: 16 residues. V was pared by 2 bases and J by 2 bases, with 15 bases between. The CDR3 reads CAWSPDELETNEKLFF. In DNA, the CDR3 is TGTGCCTGGAGTCCAGACGAGTTAGAGACTAATGAAAAACTGTTTTTT.

The J gene is TRBJ2-7, the V gene TRBV10-3, with D unresolved. V lost 0 bases to trimming and J lost 3 bases, with 9 bases between them. This CDR3 region has 14 residues. CDR1 and CDR2 (germline): ENHRY, SYGVKD. The CDR3 reads CAISESRRNYEQYF. The CDR3, as DNA: TGTGCCATCAGTGAGTCGAGGAGAAACTACGAGCAGTACTTC.

In DNA, the CDR3 is TGCAGTGCTAGAGATTCGCAGGGGGTCTCCTACGAGCAGTACTTC. It yields the protein CSARDSQGVSYEQYF. V gene TRBV20-1 combines with J gene TRBJ2-7; 7 bases align to TRBD1. The CDR3 loop spans 15 amino acids. The germline gives CDR1 DFQATT, CDR2 SNEGSKA (reference sequence). The J segment lost 0 bases and the V segment lost 0 bases, leaving 5 bases of the junction unmatched.

Regarding this clonotype: A much bigger clone sits one base away, suggesting this may be a read error. The chain carries TRBV4-1 and TRBJ2-6; D ambiguous. CDR1 MGHRA and CDR2 YSYEKL come from the germline V gene. The germline V and J ends were trimmed by 3 bases and 4 bases, with 16 bases remaining between them. The CDR3 sequence is 17 residues long. CDR3 protein: CASSHLQDPCGANVLTF. DNA for the CDR3: TGCGCCAGCAGCCACCTTCAGGACCCCTGCGGGGCCAACGTCCTGACTTTC.

The chain is built from TRBV4-3 and TRBJ2-1; D is uncertain. The V gene lost 4 bases and the J gene lost 5 bases, with 12 bases spanning the gap. CDR1 and CDR2 from the germline V gene are LGHNA and YSLEER. The CDR3 sequence is 14 residues long. The CDR3 here is CASSPSVRNNEQFF. DNA of the CDR3: TGCGCCAGCAGCCCGTCCGTCAGGAACAATGAGCAGTTCTTC.

The gene calls are TRBV6-5 and TRBJ1-1, with TRBD1 as a possible D gene (5 bases). The CDR3 runs 14 residues. The germline V and J ends were trimmed by 0 bases and 4 bases, with 9 bases remaining between them. The germline CDR1 and CDR2 sequences are MNHEY and SVGAGI. CDR3 loop: CASSYSEGITEAFF. In nucleotides, the CDR3 is TGTGCCAGCAGTTACTCTGAGGGGATCACTGAAGCTTTCTTT.

The J gene is TRBJ2-1, the V gene TRBV5-1; 13 bases fit TRBD2. Trimming took 4 bases from V and 2 from J; bases not matched to a gene: 15. This CDR3 region has 20 residues. Germline V lookup: CDR1 SGHRS, CDR2 YFSETQ. This chain's CDR3 is CASSKSGTSGETRAYNEQFF. CDR3 bases: TGCGCCAGCAGCAAATCCGGGACTAGCGGGGAGACCCGTGCCTACAATGAGCAGTTCTTC. The full variable domain, in which reference TRBV5-1 and TRBJ2-1 provide the parts outside the CDR3, is KAGVTQTPRYLIKTRGQQVTLSCSPISGHRSVSWYQQTPGQGLQFLFEYFSETQRNKGNFPGRFSGRQFSNSRSEMNVSTLELGDSALYLCASSKSGTSGETRAYNEQFFGPGTRLTVL.

CDR3 sequence (DNA): TGCAGTGCTAGAGATGGCAACAGTGGGACAAACATTCAGTACTTC. Translating gives CSARDGNSGTNIQYF. The chain uses TRBV20-1 and TRBJ2-5; D possibly matches TRBD1 or TRBD2 (5 bases each). The last part of the DNA fits TRBJ2-4 better; the J call may be wrong. Per the germline V gene, CDR1 is DFQATT and CDR2 is SNEGSKA (reference sequence). There are 15 residues in the CDR3.

This clonotype has at least ten counts. As DNA, the CDR3 is TGTGCCAGCAGCTTAGGACCCAGGGGTAGTAGTTTGACAGATACGCAGTATTTT. The encoded protein is CASSLGPRGSSLTDTQYF. V gene TRBV7-8 combines with J gene TRBJ2-3; the D gene is possibly TRBD1 (6 bases). The V end was cut by 1 base, the J end by 3 bases, with 20 bases between. The CDR3 runs 18 residues. The germline gives CDR1 SGHVS, CDR2 FQNEAQ.

This clonotype was counted many times. This sequence may be a read error, since a much larger clone differs from it by one base. V is TRBV12-3 or TRBV12-4 and J is TRBJ2-1; the D gene is possibly TRBD1 (5 bases). This CDR3 has 12 amino acids. The V gene lost 3 bases and the J gene lost 15 bases, with 15 bases spanning the gap. In DNA form, the CDR3 reads TGTGCCAGCAGTTTTGGGCCCAAGGGGCGGTTCTTC. It is translated as CASSFGPKGRFF.

The chain employs TRBV20-1 and TRBJ1-2; TRBD1 aligns across 7 bases. From germline, CDR1 is DFQATT and CDR2 SNEGSKA (reference sequence). V gave up 5 bases and J gave up 0 bases; unmatched junction bases: 9. CDR3 length: 15 residues. The CDR3 protein is CSAEGQAATNYGYTF. DNA for the CDR3: TGCAGTGCTGAAGGACAGGCAGCTACTAACTATGGCTACACCTTC.

This clonotype was seen a few times. V and J are TRBV7-9 and TRBJ1-5; the D gene is possibly TRBD1 (5 bases). Per germline, CDR1 SEHNR and CDR2 FQNEAQ (reference sequence). Trimming left V 2 bases short and J 9 bases short, with 17 bases between. The CDR3 totals 15 residues. CDR3 nucleotide sequence: TGTGCCAGCAGCTTACTAGGGACGGCCAGGCGGCCCCAGCATTTT. Amino acids: CASSLLGTARRPQHF.

The chain employs TRBV29-1 and TRBJ1-5, with D possibly being TRBD1 (6 bases). In germline, CDR1 is SQVTM, CDR2 ANQGSEA. The CDR3 is 13 residues long. Trimming shortened V by 4 bases and J by 7 bases, and 14 bases separated the two germline ends. The CDR3 spells CSVAPTGLQPQHF. DNA for the CDR3: TGCAGCGTTGCTCCCACAGGGTTGCAGCCCCAGCATTTT.

This clonotype was observed a handful of times. A read error may account for a junction end that differs from germline. The rearrangement uses TRBV20-1 and TRBJ2-7; 9 bases map to TRBD2. The CDR3 spans 15 residues. Germline V lookup: CDR1 DFQATT, CDR2 SNEGSKA (reference sequence). CDR3 residues: CSAKRASGDPYKQYF. CDR3 nucleotides: TGCAGTGCTAAAAGGGCTAGCGGGGACCCCTACAAGCAGTACTTC.

This chain connects TRBV7-2 to TRBJ2-7; tentative D call: TRBD2 (5 bases). The V gene lost 1 base and the J gene lost 5 bases, with 18 bases spanning the gap. The CDR3 covers 16 residues. Germline V lookup: CDR1 SGHTA, CDR2 FQGNSA. CDR3 DNA sequence: TGTGCCAGCAGCTTAGGGACTCCCTGGACCCCCCACGAGCAGTACTTC. Its protein product is CASSLGTPWTPHEQYF.

This chain uses TRBV5-1 with TRBJ2-3; 10 nucleotides match TRBD2. V lost 4 bases, J lost 2 bases, and 10 bases stayed unmatched. The CDR3 is made up of 17 amino acids. The germline CDR1 and CDR2 sequences are SGHRS and YFSETQ. CDR3 sequence (DNA): TGCGCCAGCAGCCCGTTCTCCCTAGCGGGGGACACAGATACGCAGTATTTT. Amino acid sequence: CASSPFSLAGDTDTQYF.

The J gene is TRBJ2-7, the V gene TRBV20-1; TRBD2 matches at 12 bases. This CDR3 is 16 amino acids long. The germline V gene encodes CDR1 DFQATT and CDR2 SNEGSKA (reference sequence). The V segment lost 1 base and the J segment 0 bases; nucleotides outside the gene matches: 4. The CDR3 protein is CSARATSGGLSYEQYF. The CDR3 bases are TGCAGTGCTAGAGCAACTAGCGGGGGGCTCTCCTACGAGCAGTACTTC.

This clonotype was recorded only once. This sequence joins TRBV5-1 and TRBJ1-1, with D possibly TRBD1 on 5 matching bases. V was shortened by 2 bases and J by 5 bases, with 16 bases between the two germline ends. This CDR3 region has 15 residues. From germline, CDR1 is SGHRS and CDR2 YFSETQ. CDR3: CASSFRGGGSTEAFF. DNA of the CDR3: TGCGCCAGCAGCTTTCGTGGGGGGGGGAGTACTGAAGCTTTCTTT.

This clonotype was observed a few times. This sequence joins TRBV6-6 and TRBJ2-1; 8 bases map to TRBD2. V dropped 6 bases and J dropped 5; count of bases not matched to a gene: 6. Germline assignment: CDR1 MNHNY and CDR2 SVGAGI (reference sequence). This CDR3 region has 14 residues. The CDR3 here is CASSHGRGDNEQFF. The CDR3, as DNA: TGTGCCAGCAGCCACGGGCGGGGGGACAATGAGCAGTTCTTC.

V usage is TRBV12-3 or TRBV12-4 and J usage is TRBJ1-5; TRBD1 might be the D (6 bases). The CDR3 is made up of 14 amino acids. The CDR3 coding sequence is TGTGTCGTATCGGGGGGCGTCGGAGTAGAGCCCCAGCATTTT. Translating it yields CVVSGGVGVEPQHF.

This clonotype has just a few counts. This chain connects TRBV2 to TRBJ1-5; D is unclear. Deletions cut 3 bases from V and 4 bases from J, with 10 bases between. CDR1 and CDR2 from the germline V gene are SNHLY and FYNNEI. CDR3 length: 14 amino acids. The CDR3 DNA sequence: TGTGCCAGCAGTGATCATCAGGAGAATCAGCCCCAGCATTTT. Its translation is CASSDHQENQPQHF.

This clonotype was found a few times. This rearrangement joins TRBV18 to TRBJ1-5; unclear D gene. V lost 2 bases and J lost 2, with 16 bases in between. This CDR3 region has 17 residues. The germline gives CDR1 KGHSH, CDR2 LQKENI. CDR3 in DNA: TGTGCCAGCTCACCATACCAGGCAGGCTACGGCAATCAGCCCCAGCATTTT. Translation: CASSPYQAGYGNQPQHF.

The chain employs TRBV5-4 and TRBJ2-4; TRBD1 agrees at 8 bases. The J call is in doubt because the DNA end fits TRBJ2-7 better. Germline lookup yields CDR1 SGHNT and CDR2 YYREEE (reference sequence). This CDR3 spans 14 amino acids. This chain's CDR3 is CASSFDRGEDEQYF. The CDR3 coding sequence is TGTGCCAGCAGCTTCGACAGGGGAGAGGACGAGCAGTACTTC.